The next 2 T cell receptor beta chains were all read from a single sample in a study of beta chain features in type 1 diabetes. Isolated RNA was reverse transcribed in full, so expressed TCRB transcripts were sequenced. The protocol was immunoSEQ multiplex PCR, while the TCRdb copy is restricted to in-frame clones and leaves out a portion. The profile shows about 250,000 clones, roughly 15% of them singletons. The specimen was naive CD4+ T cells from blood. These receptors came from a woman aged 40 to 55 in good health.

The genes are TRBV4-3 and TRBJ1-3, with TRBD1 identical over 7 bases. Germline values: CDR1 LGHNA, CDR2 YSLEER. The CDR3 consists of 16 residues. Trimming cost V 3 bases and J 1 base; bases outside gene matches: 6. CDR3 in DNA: TGCGCCAGCAGCCAGGGACTGACAGGGTCTGGAAACACCATATATTTT. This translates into CASSQGLTGSGNTIYF.

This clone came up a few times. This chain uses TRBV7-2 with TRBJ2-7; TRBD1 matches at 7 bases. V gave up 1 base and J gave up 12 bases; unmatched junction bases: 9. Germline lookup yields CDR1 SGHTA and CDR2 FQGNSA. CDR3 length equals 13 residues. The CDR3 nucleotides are TGTGCCAGCAGCTTAGGGGGACAGAGAGTTTTGTACTTC. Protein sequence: CASSLGGQRVLYF.